Detailed here is one T cell receptor beta chain. The data derive from a study of blood T cell repertoires in COVID-19. Overall study: The United States, Italy and Spain supplied acute and convalescent COVID-19 samples. T cells, B-cell-depleted T cells, or PBMCs supplied cDNA or gDNA.

CDR1 and CDR2 from the germline V gene are SGDLS and YYNGEE. CDR3 size: 14 residues. V lost 0 bases, J lost 2 bases, and 6 bases lay in between. In the authors' workflow: Amplified reference gene primers provided the basis for estimating nucleated cell counts. Clones were read by immunoSEQ multiplex PCR, and TCRdb kept only the in-frame ones, dropping some. That table is the source of V, J and clone size, and D and trimming were worked out from the DNA. The sample lists about 26,000 clones, around 66% occurring once. V and J are TRBV9 and TRBJ1-3; D is undetermined. The specimen sequenced was peripheral blood. The sequence was obtained from a man aged 55 to 70 with active or convalescent COVID-19. The CDR3 nucleotides are TGTGCCAGCAGCGTAGATACAGCTGGAAACACCATATATTTT. This sequence encodes CASSVDTAGNTIYF.